This entry is about one T cell receptor (beta chain). This clone's antigen is unknown. Base qualities are not provided; no much larger clone lies one nucleotide away. This specimen comes from a study of PD-L1 blockade in urothelial cancer (dated by TCRdb to about 2017). Looking at the study overall: Every patient began therapy in the mid-2010s and was given atezolizumab 1,200 mg intravenously every 3 weeks. About nine tenths of the roughly 29 patients were males with bladder-origin urothelial cancer, and about 65% of the roughly 30 reported a prior smoking history. Patients had an ECOG performance status of 0 or 1 and had received between 0 and 3 prior chemotherapy regimens. Blood samples were analyzed at two time points: 3 weeks after treatment start (second dose) and 6 weeks after treatment start. Blood samples gave a median of 141,255 T cells and approximately 81,000 unique TCRs, with a median clonality of roughly 0.08. The study was an exploratory multi-omic analysis of somatic, immune and clinical correlates of response to PD-L1 blockade with atezolizumab in urothelial cancer. Pretreatment tumor samples, along with matched peripheral blood serially collected before and after atezolizumab treatment, were subjected to TCR sequencing. Durable clinical benefit meant progression-free survival longer than 6 months, and TCR features were also tested against progression-free and overall survival. In the same patients who had TCR sequencing, pretreatment tumors also underwent whole exome sequencing and RNA sequencing. Durable clinical benefit was achieved by nine patients but not by the remaining 20. Pretreatment blood TCR-seq was available for twenty-nine patients, at least one posttreatment blood collection was obtained for some 24 patients, and tumor TCR-seq was available for some 24 patients.

To estimate absolute template abundance from read counts, synthetic TCR analog templates were spiked into each PCR. The immunoSEQ assay was used to amplify TCRbeta CDR3 regions from genomic DNA with bias-controlled V and J gene primers. Sequencing of rearranged TCRbeta segments was done at approximately 20X coverage. Turning to the authors' computational methods: Clustering was used to correct sequencing errors, and CDR3s were annotated against IMGT so that V, D and J genes could be assigned. Downstream analyses used only productive TCRbeta rearrangements and left out out-of-frame or stop-codon sequences. Clonality was calculated as one minus the Shannon entropy normalized by the log of the number of unique productive sequences. Clones differing between time points or between blood and tumor were identified using Fisher's exact test with Benjamini-Hochberg correction, with an adjusted p below 0.01 applied as the threshold. Entries here come from immuneACCESS through TCRdb and include only in-frame sequences with V and J called. Some clones fail to appear in such tables; in the studies checked, an unresolved V gene covers under half of the shortfall, and the cause of the remainder is unknown. That table supplies the V and J calls and clone size; D and trimming were determined from the DNA. Across this sample there are 100,000 to 150,000 clones, with roughly 86% seen only once. Roughly 2.4% of the sample rests with the top ten.

The time point label corresponds to: peripheral blood 6 weeks after treatment start. The cohort comprised around 31 patients with locally advanced or metastatic urothelial carcinoma treated at Memorial Sloan Kettering on a trial protocol. Peripheral blood mononuclear cells were collected pretreatment and during treatment, with between 1 and 8 total time points obtained per patient. The Qiagen DNeasy Blood extraction kit was used to purify genomic DNA from total PBMCs and from tumor samples. PBMCs were collected pretreatment and during treatment, and were isolated and stored as previously described. Study-level results and caveats: Patients with durable benefit showed greater expansion of tumor-associated TCR clones in peripheral blood 3 weeks after starting treatment (n ≈ 20, p = 0.022). A pretreatment peripheral blood TCR clonality below the median was linked to improved progression-free and overall survival. Small sample size (n ≈ 29) and many exploratory analyses mean the results are intended to be hypothesis-generating.

V gives up 8 bases and J gives up 5 bases, and the segment between their germline ends measures 10 bases. CDR1 and CDR2, looked up from the germline V gene (reference sequence), are GTSNPN and SVGIG. Measured from the cysteine to the phenylalanine, the CDR3 is 11 residues long. Only the CDR3 region is kept as DNA, spanning 33 bases read in frame from base 1. The clonotype was recovered from a man aged 45 to 65 with urothelial cancer. Recombination connected TRBV30 to TRBJ1-5; 5 matching bases give a weak D call of TRBD1. This material consisted of PBMCs, taken around atezolizumab (anti-PD-L1) treatment. The base sequence is TGTGCCGCAGGGAATCATCAGCCCCAGCATTTT. This codes for CAAGNHQPQHF.